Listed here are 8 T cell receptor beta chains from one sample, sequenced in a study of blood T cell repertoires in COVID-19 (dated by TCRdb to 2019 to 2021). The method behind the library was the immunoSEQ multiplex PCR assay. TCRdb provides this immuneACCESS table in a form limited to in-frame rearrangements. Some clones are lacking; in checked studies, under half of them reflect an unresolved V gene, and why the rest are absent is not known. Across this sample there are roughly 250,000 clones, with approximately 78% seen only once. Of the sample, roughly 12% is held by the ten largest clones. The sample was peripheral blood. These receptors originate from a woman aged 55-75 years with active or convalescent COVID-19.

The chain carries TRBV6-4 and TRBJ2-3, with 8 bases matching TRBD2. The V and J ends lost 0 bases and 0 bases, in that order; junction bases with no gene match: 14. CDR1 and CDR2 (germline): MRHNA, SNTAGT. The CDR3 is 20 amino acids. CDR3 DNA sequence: TGTGCCAGCAGTGACTCCTCCCCGGGGCGGGGGGCCGGGAGCACAGATACGCAGTATTTT. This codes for CASSDSSPGRGAGSTDTQYF.

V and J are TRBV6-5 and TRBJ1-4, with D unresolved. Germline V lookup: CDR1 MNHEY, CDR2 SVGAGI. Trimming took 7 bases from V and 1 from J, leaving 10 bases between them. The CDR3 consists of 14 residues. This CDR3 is CASTAGGTNEKLFF. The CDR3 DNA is TGTGCCAGCACCGCCGGCGGAACTAATGAAAAACTGTTTTTT.

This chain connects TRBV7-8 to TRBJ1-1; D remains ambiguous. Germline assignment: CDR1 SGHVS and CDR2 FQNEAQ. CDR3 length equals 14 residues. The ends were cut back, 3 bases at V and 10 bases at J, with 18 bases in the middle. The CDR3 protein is CASSLDLLGSAAFF. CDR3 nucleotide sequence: TGTGCCAGCAGCTTGGACTTACTGGGGTCGGCAGCTTTCTTT.

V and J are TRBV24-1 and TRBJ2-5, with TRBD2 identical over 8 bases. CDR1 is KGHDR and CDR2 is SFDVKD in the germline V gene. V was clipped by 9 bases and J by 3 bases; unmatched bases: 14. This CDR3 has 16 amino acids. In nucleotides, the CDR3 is TGTGCCACCCGCTCTCCGGGCGGGGGGACCGAAGAGACCCAGTACTTC. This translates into CATRSPGGGTEETQYF.

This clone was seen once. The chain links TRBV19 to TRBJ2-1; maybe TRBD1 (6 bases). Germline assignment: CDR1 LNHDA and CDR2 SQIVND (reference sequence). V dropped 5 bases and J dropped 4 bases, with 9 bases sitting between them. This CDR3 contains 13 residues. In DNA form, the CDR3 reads TGTGCCAGTAGTTCAGGGGTTTACAATGAGCAGTTCTTC. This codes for CASSSGVYNEQFF.

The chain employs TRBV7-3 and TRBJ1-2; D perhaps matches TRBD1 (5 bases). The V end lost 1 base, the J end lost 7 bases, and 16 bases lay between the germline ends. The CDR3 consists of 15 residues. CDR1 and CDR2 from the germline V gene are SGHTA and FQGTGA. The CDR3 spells CASSLSGARDSGYTF. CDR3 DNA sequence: TGTGCCAGCAGCTTAAGTGGCGCCAGGGATTCTGGCTACACCTTC.

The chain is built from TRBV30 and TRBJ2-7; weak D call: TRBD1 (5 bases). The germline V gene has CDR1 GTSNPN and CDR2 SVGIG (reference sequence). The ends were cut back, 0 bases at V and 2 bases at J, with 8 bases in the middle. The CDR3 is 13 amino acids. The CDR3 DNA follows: TGTGCCTGGAGTGTAGCAGGGCCCTACGAGCAGTACTTC. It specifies CAWSVAGPYEQYF.

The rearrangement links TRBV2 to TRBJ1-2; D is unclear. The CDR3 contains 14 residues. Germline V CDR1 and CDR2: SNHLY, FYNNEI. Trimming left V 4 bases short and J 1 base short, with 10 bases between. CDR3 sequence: CASSVSELNYGYTF. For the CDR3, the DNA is TGTGCCAGCAGTGTCTCCGAGCTTAACTATGGCTACACCTTC.